Listed below are T cell receptor beta chains from one sample, sequenced in a study of blood T cells in healthy people across ages. TCRdb processed the 5' RACE reads anew with MiXCR; each CDR3 protein has one entry. Of 1.5 million to 2 million distinct CDR3 sequences listed, about 30% were seen once; the top ten hold roughly 8%. The sample taken for sequencing was blood. These receptors all stem from a woman aged 25-40 years in good health. CDR3s include the opening cysteine and the closing phenylalanine or tryptophan. The order of the fields is D gene, V gene, clone size, J gene, CDR3 DNA, CDR3 protein. A D gene is named only where the DNA matches it firmly. Clone size is given for some rows only: seen once, a few or many times, or a class if the clone is expanded.

NA	TRBV30	NA	TRBJ2-1	TGTGCCTGGACCCAACCCCAGCGCGGGACGTACAATGAGCAGTTCTTC	CAWTQPQRGTYNEQFF
NA	TRBV11-2	many	TRBJ2-7	TGTGCCAGCAGCCGAGGTGAGGGCAGGGGTTCCTACGAGCAGTACTTC	CASSRGEGRGSYEQYF
NA	TRBV9	few	TRBJ2-7	TGTGCCAGCAGCGTAGCGTCGCGTGGAGAGCAGTACTTC	CASSVASRGEQYF
TRBD1	TRBV5-1	NA	TRBJ2-7	TGCGCCAGCAGCAGAGGACAGGAGCCCTACGAGCAGTACTTC	CASSRGQEPYEQYF
NA	TRBV20-1	many	TRBJ2-3	TGCAGTGCTAGCGGGGGCTGGTCAGATACGCAGTATTTT	CSASGGWSDTQYF
TRBD2	TRBV4-1	many	TRBJ2-5	TGCGCCAGCAGCCAGTCCGGGGGGGGTGAGACCCAGTACTTC	CASSQSGGGETQYF
NA	TRBV10-3	many	TRBJ2-3	TGTGCCATCAGTGGAACGGGAACACAGAGTACGCAGTATTTT	CAISGTGTQSTQYF
NA	TRBV4-1	NA	TRBJ2-1	TGCGCCAGCAGCCAACCCGGGACTCAACAGGTTGAGTTCTTC	CASSQPGTQQVEFF
NA	TRBV5-1	NA	TRBJ1-1	TGCGTCAGCAGCTTCACAGAGAACACTGAAGCTTTCTTT	CVSSFTENTEAFF
NA	TRBV5-4	few	TRBJ2-7	TGTGCCAGCAGCTTGGTAGAAAACGAGCAGTACTTC	CASSLVENEQYF
NA	TRBV30	many	TRBJ2-7	TGTGCCTGGAGTGGTTGGTCAATCGACGAGCAGTACTTC	CAWSGWSIDEQYF
NA	TRBV19	NA	TRBJ2-2	TGTGCCTGCAGTGGCGGGTCTGGCGGGGAGCTGTTTTTT	CACSGGSGGELFF
NA	TRBV2	NA	TRBJ1-6	TGTGCCAGCAGTGAAGAAGACCCGCTTGGTTCACCCCTCCACTTT	CASSEEDPLGSPLHF
TRBD2	TRBV5-6	many	TRBJ2-5	TGTGCCAGCAGCTTGGCCCCCGGACTAGCGGAACAAGAGACCCAGTACTTC	CASSLAPGLAEQETQYF
TRBD1	TRBV6-2/TRBV6-3	NA	TRBJ2-3	TGTGCCAGCAGTTACGGACACAGGGGGAATACGCAGTATTTT	CASSYGHRGNTQYF
TRBD2	TRBV14	few	TRBJ2-7	TGTGCCAGCAGCCAACAACGACTAGCGGGAGCAGAATACGAGCAGTACTTC	CASSQQRLAGAEYEQYF
NA	TRBV7-2	NA	TRBJ2-1	TGTGCCAGCAGCTATAGGGGCCTTCAGAGTGGCTCCTACAATGAGCAGTTCTTC	CASSYRGLQSGSYNEQFF
TRBD1	TRBV20-1	many	TRBJ2-1	TGCAGTGCCAACCCCGGGACAGGGCACAATGAGCAGTTCTTC	CSANPGTGHNEQFF
NA	TRBV5-6	NA	TRBJ2-1	TGTGCCTGCAGTCCCGCCACTTGGGGTTACAATGAGCAGTTCTTC	CACSPATWGYNEQFF
NA	TRBV11-2	few	TRBJ2-3	TGTGCCAGCAGCCCCCTTTCTAACGGCTACACAGATACGCAGTATTTT	CASSPLSNGYTDTQYF
NA	TRBV5-6	many	TRBJ1-5	TGTGCCAGCGGCTTGGCGGGTAGCAATCAGCCCCAGCATTTT	CASGLAGSNQPQHF
NA	TRBV6-2/TRBV6-3	NA	TRBJ2-5	TGTGCCGGCAGGCCTTTGGTCTTTCAAGAGACCCAGTACTTC	CAGRPLVFQETQYF
NA	TRBV7-2	few	TRBJ2-5	TGTGCCAGCAGCTTAGTAGGGGGGGACAATGAGCAGTACTTC	CASSLVGGDNEQYF
TRBD2	TRBV7-8	few	TRBJ2-1	TGTGCCAGCAGCTCCTCTAGCGGGCACAATGAGCAGTTCTTC	CASSSSSGHNEQFF
NA	TRBV18	NA	TRBJ1-5	TGTGCCAGCTCACCAGCAGATAGCAATCAGCCCCAGCATTTT	CASSPADSNQPQHF
TRBD2	TRBV5-1	NA	TRBJ2-1	TGCGCCAGCGGCCCACTAGCGGGAATCAATGAGCAGTTCTTC	CASGPLAGINEQFF
NA	TRBV9	few	TRBJ1-4	TGTGCCAGCAGCGCCCAGGGGCCTAATGAAAAACTGTTTTTT	CASSAQGPNEKLFF
TRBD1	TRBV5-1	NA	TRBJ2-7	TGCGCCAGCAGCCCAGACAGGGGATCGGGCTCCTACGAGCAGTACTTC	CASSPDRGSGSYEQYF
NA	TRBV19	NA	TRBJ2-1	TGTGCCAGTAGTATTACGACTATGGATGAGCAGTTCTTC	CASSITTMDEQFF
TRBD2	TRBV12-3/TRBV12-4	few	TRBJ2-3	TGTGCCAGCAGTTTACAGTGGGGACTATCCACAGATACGCAGTATTTT	CASSLQWGLSTDTQYF
NA	TRBV20-1	few	TRBJ2-1	TGCAGTGCTAGTGGCGGGAACAGGGGTTACAATGAGCAGTTCTTC	CSASGGNRGYNEQFF
TRBD2	TRBV7-2	NA	TRBJ2-1	TGTGCCAGCAGCTGGACTAGCGGGGGGTTTAATGAGCAGTTCTTC	CASSWTSGGFNEQFF
TRBD1	TRBV12-3/TRBV12-4	few	TRBJ1-1	TGTGCCAGCCAACAAACGACAGGGCTGACTGAAGCTTTCTTT	CASQQTTGLTEAFF
NA	TRBV7-6	few	TRBJ2-5	TGTGCCAGCCCTACCTCGGAGCAAGAGACCCAGTACTTC	CASPTSEQETQYF
TRBD1	TRBV20-1	NA	TRBJ2-5	TGCAGTGCTATGGTGCAGGGGGCATACGGGCAGTACTTC	CSAMVQGAYGQYF
NA	TRBV19	NA	TRBJ2-7	TGTGCCAGTAGTACTGGAGGGACAGCTACCTACGAGCAGTACTTC	CASSTGGTATYEQYF
NA	TRBV5-5	few	TRBJ2-1	TGTGCCAGCAGCTTGCGCGGGGACCGCTCCTACAATGAGCAGTTCTTC	CASSLRGDRSYNEQFF
TRBD2	TRBV7-2	few	TRBJ2-3	TGTGCCAGCAGCCTAAGCGGGGATAGCACAGATACGCAGTATTTT	CASSLSGDSTDTQYF
NA	TRBV3-1	many	TRBJ2-6	TGTGCCAGCAGCTTCGCGAAGGTGGGCGTGGTCGAGTCTGGGGCCAACGTCCTGACTTTC	CASSFAKVGVVESGANVLTF
NA	TRBV20-1	NA	TRBJ2-1	TGCAGTGCTACAGCGTTTAGCTCCTACAATGAGCAGTTCTTC	CSATAFSSYNEQFF
NA	TRBV29-1	few	TRBJ2-3	TGCAGCGTTGACTGGGCCAGGGCCAACCAGTATTTT	CSVDWARANQYF
TRBD1	TRBV12-3/TRBV12-4	many	TRBJ2-1	TGTGCCAGCAGTTTACCCGGGACAGCATACAATGAGCAGTTCTTC	CASSLPGTAYNEQFF
NA	TRBV5-4	NA	TRBJ1-2	TGTGCCAGCAGCTTGGTAGCTGCCTATGGCTACACCTTC	CASSLVAAYGYTF
NA	TRBV7-6	few	TRBJ2-3	TGTGCCAGCAGCTTCTCACCTCAAGCGGTGGCAGATACGCAGTATTTT	CASSFSPQAVADTQYF
TRBD1	TRBV20-1	few	TRBJ1-6	TGCAGTGCTGGGGAGTGGGACAGTCTTAATTCACCCCTCCACTTT	CSAGEWDSLNSPLHF
TRBD1	TRBV2	NA	TRBJ1-2	TGTGCCAGCAAGGGACAGGGTGGCTACACCTTC	CASKGQGGYTF
NA	TRBV5-6	few	TRBJ2-1	TGTGCCAGCAGCTTGAACGCCTACAATGAGCAGTTCTTC	CASSLNAYNEQFF
TRBD1	TRBV10-3	many	TRBJ2-5	TGTGCCATCAGCCGGGACAGGGAAGAGACCCAGTACTTC	CAISRDREETQYF
TRBD2	TRBV29-1	few	TRBJ2-5	TGCAGCGCCCGAGAGACTAGCGGGGGGGCAGGGGAGACCCAGTACTTC	CSARETSGGAGETQYF
NA	TRBV28	NA	TRBJ2-7	TGTGCCAGCGGTGCAGACTTCGAGCAGTACTTC	CASGADFEQYF
NA	TRBV6-6	NA	TRBJ1-4	TGTGCCAGCGGGCGGGACTCAGGAGGGGAAAAACTGTTTTTT	CASGRDSGGEKLFF
NA	TRBV20-1	many	TRBJ2-4	TGCAGCGCCTGGGATGGGGCCAAAAACATTCAGTACTTC	CSAWDGAKNIQYF
NA	TRBV7-3	many	TRBJ2-1	TGTGCCAGCAGCCCTGCGGGACTCTACAATGAGCAGTTCTTC	CASSPAGLYNEQFF